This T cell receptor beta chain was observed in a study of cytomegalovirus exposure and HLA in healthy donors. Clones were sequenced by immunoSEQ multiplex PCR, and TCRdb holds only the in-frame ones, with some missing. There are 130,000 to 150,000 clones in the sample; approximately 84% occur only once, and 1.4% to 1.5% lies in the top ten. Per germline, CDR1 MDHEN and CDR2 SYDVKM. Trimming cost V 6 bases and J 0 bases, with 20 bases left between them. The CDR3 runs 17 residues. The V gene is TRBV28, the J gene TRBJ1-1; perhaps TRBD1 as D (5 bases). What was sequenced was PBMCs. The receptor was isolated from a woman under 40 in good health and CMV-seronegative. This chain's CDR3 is CASSLYRSNRLNTEAFF. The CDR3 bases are TGTGCCAGCAGCTTGTACCGATCGAACAGGCTGAACACTGAAGCTTTCTTT. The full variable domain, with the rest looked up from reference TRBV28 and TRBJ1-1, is DVKVTQSSRYLVKRTGEKVFLECVQDMDHENMFWYRQDPGLGLRLIYFSYDVKMKEKGDIPEGYSVSREKKERFSLILESASTNQTSMYLCASSLYRSNRLNTEAFFGQGTRLTVV.